This T cell receptor (beta chain) was captured by sequencing in a study of blood T cell repertoires in COVID-19. Study-level information: Whether acute or convalescent, the COVID-19 samples came from the United States, Italy and Spain. Sources were T cells, B-cell-depleted T cells, or PBMCs; the material itself was cDNA or gDNA.

The CDR3 contains 14 residues. Germline loops: CDR1 LNHDA, CDR2 SQIVND (reference sequence). V lost 7 bases and J lost 2, with 13 bases in between. Under the authors' procedure: Amplified reference gene primers provided the basis for estimating nucleated cell counts. Profiling relied on immunoSEQ multiplex PCR, and the TCRdb table lists in-frame clones only, not all of them. V and J calls and clone size are given by that table; D and trimming were obtained from the DNA. The sample has 95,000 to 100,000 clones, about 90% seen once. Seattle patients were enrolled during active infection and followed longitudinally.

The chain joins TRBV19 to TRBJ2-3, with D perhaps matching TRBD1 (6 bases). Source material: peripheral blood. This receptor was identified in a human donor with COVID-19, enrolled during active disease. The donor label of this sample is uncertain. The CDR3 coding sequence is TGTGCCAGTACGGAGAGGGGGTACACAGATACGCAGTATTTT. Protein product: CASTERGYTDTQYF.